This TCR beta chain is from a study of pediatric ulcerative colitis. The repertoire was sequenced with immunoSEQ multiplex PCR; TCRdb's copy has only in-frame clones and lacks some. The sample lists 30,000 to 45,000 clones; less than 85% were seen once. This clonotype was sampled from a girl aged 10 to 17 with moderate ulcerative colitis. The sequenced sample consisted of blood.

CDR3 coding DNA: TGTGCCAGCAGCGGCCTAAACAATGAGCAGTTCTTC. Its translation: CASSGLNNEQFF. The chain links TRBV9 to TRBJ2-1, with unresolved D. CDR3 length equals 12 residues. The V end lost 3 bases, the J end lost 5 bases, and 6 bases lay between the germline ends. From germline, CDR1 is SGDLS and CDR2 YYNGEE.